Sequencing of this T cell receptor beta chain was carried out in a study of T cells after yellow fever vaccination. The V end lost 3 bases, the J end lost 1 base, and 18 bases lay between the germline ends. The CDR3 loop spans 17 amino acids. The V gene's germline CDR1 is SGHTA and CDR2 FQGTGA. This clonotype was observed a few times. What it binds is not known. TCRdb redid the calling of the 5' RACE reads with MiXCR, one entry per CDR3 protein. The table records just over 300,000 distinct CDR3 sequences, more than 3% of them present only once. Study conclusions and caveats: The CD4 compartment and the CD8 compartment contained a small share of clonotypes in common. Peak timing came faster in the weaker secondary response, day 5 versus 15. Post-booster samples contained most primary-vaccination clones (about 95% CD4, roughly 88% CD8).

This clonotype was sampled from a man younger than 30 who received the YFV17D yellow fever vaccine. The V and J genes are TRBV7-3 and TRBJ1-2; the D gene is possibly TRBD1 (5 bases). The sample here was PBMCs, taken on the day of the yellow fever booster vaccination. CDR3 residues: CASSFVVRQSFNYGYTF. CDR3 nucleotide sequence: TGTGCCAGCAGCTTTGTAGTGCGACAGTCGTTTAACTATGGCTACACCTTC.